The 14 T cell receptor beta chains given below trace back to one sample, sequenced in a study of blood T cell repertoires in COVID-19. Assay used: immunoSEQ multiplex PCR; TCRdb lists only in-frame clones, some missing. The repertoire holds about 98,000 clones, with roughly 85% as singletons. The sequenced material came from peripheral blood. These receptors came from a man between 50 and 59 years old with active COVID-19.

V is TRBV5-4 and J is TRBJ1-1, with no clear D. Trimming removed 0 bases at V and 4 bases at J, with 7 bases between. CDR1 SGHNT and CDR2 YYREEE come from the germline V gene (reference sequence). This CDR3 is built from 13 residues. This CDR3 is CASSLGQRTEAFF. In nucleotides, the CDR3 is TGTGCCAGCAGCTTGGGGCAGCGCACTGAAGCTTTCTTT.

The V call is TRBV5-8, the J call TRBJ2-7; D might be TRBD1 (6 bases). Germline V CDR1 and CDR2: SGHTS, YDEGEE. The CDR3 has 16 amino acids. V gave up 3 bases and J gave up 7 bases, with 23 bases separating them. The CDR3 DNA follows: TGTGCCAGCAGCTGGGGGCTCACTTCTCCCCCTGGGGAGCAGTACTTC. This sequence encodes CASSWGLTSPPGEQYF.

Only a few counts were recorded for this clone. V and J are TRBV18 and TRBJ2-7, with unresolved D. The germline CDR1 and CDR2 sequences are KGHSH and LQKENI. The CDR3 loop spans 14 amino acids. V was cut by 2 bases and J by 5 bases, with 13 bases left in between. CDR3 nucleotides: TGTGCCAGCTCACCAACAAAAAGCGTAAACGAGCAGTACTTC. Translation: CASSPTKSVNEQYF.

The rearrangement joins TRBV28 to TRBJ1-1, with D perhaps TRBD1 (6 bases). V was trimmed by 7 bases and J by 4 bases, leaving 19 bases between them. The CDR3 extends over 15 amino acids. Germline CDR1 reads MDHEN; CDR2 reads SYDVKM. CDR3 sequence reads: CASTPIQGMSTEAFF. DNA for the CDR3: TGTGCCAGCACCCCCATCCAGGGGATGAGCACTGAAGCTTTCTTT. Using reference TRBV28 and TRBJ1-1 for the parts outside the CDR3, the full variable domain is DVKVTQSSRYLVKRTGEKVFLECVQDMDHENMFWYRQDPGLGLRLIYFSYDVKMKEKGDIPEGYSVSREKKERFSLILESASTNQTSMYLCASTPIQGMSTEAFFGQGTRLTVV.

V is TRBV6-2 or TRBV6-3 and J is TRBJ1-1; TRBD1 agrees at 9 bases. Trimming cost V 4 bases and J 5 bases; bases outside gene matches: 8. The germline V gene encodes CDR1 MNHEY and CDR2 SVGEGT. This CDR3 region has 15 residues. CDR3 in DNA: TGTGCCAGCAGTTCGGGACAGGGCCCCCGGACTGAAGCTTTCTTT. The encoded protein is CASSSGQGPRTEAFF.

This sequence joins TRBV3-1 (or the pseudogene TRBV3-2) and TRBJ1-4; 7 nucleotides agree with TRBD1. The V segment lost 1 base and the J segment 5 bases; nucleotides outside the gene matches: 7. CDR3 length equals 16 residues. Germline values: CDR1 LGHDT, CDR2 YNNKEL (reference sequence). This CDR3 reads CASSQGPDRPNEKLFF. The CDR3 DNA reads TGTGCCAGCAGCCAAGGCCCGGACAGGCCGAATGAAAAACTGTTTTTT.

The CDR3 loop reads CASSHSNQPQHF. CDR3 nucleotides: TGTGCCAGCAGTCATAGCAATCAGCCCCAGCATTTT. The gene calls are TRBV12-3 or TRBV12-4 and TRBJ1-5; D gene uncertain. This CDR3 contains 12 residues. The germline V and J ends were trimmed by 5 bases and 0 bases, with 2 bases remaining between them.

V gene TRBV19 combines with J gene TRBJ1-2, with unresolved D. CDR1 LNHDA and CDR2 SQIVND come from the germline V gene (reference sequence). Deletions cut 11 bases from V and 4 bases from J, with 14 bases between. This CDR3 has 12 residues. CDR3 sequence (DNA): TGTGCCGCGGAAGGTCCTACCTATGGCTACACCTTC. This encodes CAAEGPTYGYTF.

The genes are TRBV5-5 and TRBJ1-3, with a tentative D call TRBD1 (6 bases). V was trimmed by 0 bases and J by 4 bases, leaving 11 bases between them. The CDR3 is 15 amino acids. Germline V gene data show CDR1 as SGHKS and CDR2 as YYEKEE (reference sequence). The CDR3 protein is CASSLDSGAGNTIYF. Here the CDR3 DNA reads TGTGCCAGCAGCTTGGATTCAGGGGCAGGAAACACCATATATTTT.

This clone was seen just once. This chain links TRBV5-1 with TRBJ2-1; possibly TRBD2 for D (7 bases). V lost 2 bases and J lost 4, with 10 bases in between. The germline CDR1 and CDR2 sequences are SGHRS and YFSETQ. The CDR3 extends over 14 amino acids. CDR3 nucleotide sequence: TGCGCCAGCAGCTTAAGGGGGGGTTACAATGAGCAGTTCTTC. As protein: CASSLRGGYNEQFF.

The V and J genes are TRBV5-1 and TRBJ2-3; TRBD2 aligns across 7 bases. This CDR3 spans 18 amino acids. The V and J ends lost 4 bases and 0 bases, in that order; junction bases with no gene match: 14. Per germline, CDR1 SGHRS and CDR2 YFSETQ. The CDR3 nucleotides read TGCGCCAGCAGCCCGGGAGGTATAGCGGGTACTAGCACAGATACGCAGTATTTT. It yields the protein CASSPGGIAGTSTDTQYF.

The chain links TRBV11-3 to TRBJ2-5; possibly TRBD1 for D (6 bases). This CDR3 spans 13 amino acids. V was cut by 5 bases and J by 5 bases, with 12 bases left in between. The germline V gene has CDR1 SGHNT and CDR2 YENEEA. The CDR3 spells CASSIGQSETQYF. CDR3 coding DNA: TGTGCCAGCAGCATTGGACAGTCGGAGACCCAGTACTTC.

In DNA, the CDR3 is TGTGCCAGCAGCCTACAGGGAAAGTCTGCCGAAGCTTTCTTT. It yields the protein CASSLQGKSAEAFF. This rearrangement joins TRBV6-5 to TRBJ1-1, with D perhaps matching TRBD1 (6 bases). V gave up 6 bases and J gave up 8 bases, with 19 bases separating them. This CDR3 is built from 14 residues. Germline CDR1 is MNHEY and CDR2 is SVGAGI.

This clone has more than one count but fewer than ten. The V call is TRBV18, the J call TRBJ1-5, with a tentative D call TRBD1 (5 bases). Germline CDR1 is KGHSH and CDR2 is LQKENI. The CDR3 is made up of 13 amino acids. Trimming pared 3 bases from V and 7 bases from J, leaving 10 bases between. CDR3 protein: CASSPGQFQPQHF. CDR3 DNA: TGTGCCAGCTCACCGGGGCAGTTCCAGCCCCAGCATTTT.